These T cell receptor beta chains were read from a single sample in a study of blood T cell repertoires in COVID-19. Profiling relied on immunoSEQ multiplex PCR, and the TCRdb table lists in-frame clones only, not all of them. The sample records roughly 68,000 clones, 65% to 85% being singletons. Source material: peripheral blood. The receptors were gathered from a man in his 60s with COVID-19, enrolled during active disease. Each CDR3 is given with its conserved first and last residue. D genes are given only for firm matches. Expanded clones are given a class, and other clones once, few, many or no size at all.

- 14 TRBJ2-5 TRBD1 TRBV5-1 CASSLTGQEETQYF TGCGCCAGCAGCTTGACTGGACAGGAAGAGACCCAGTACTTC
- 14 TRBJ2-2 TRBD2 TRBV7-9 CASSLLAGAGELFF TGTGCCAGCAGCCTATTAGCGGGAGCGGGGGAGCTGTTTTTT
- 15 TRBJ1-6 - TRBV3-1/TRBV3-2 CASSQGGGVDSPLHF TGTGCCAGCAGCCAAGGAGGGGGGGTTGATTCACCCCTCCACTTT
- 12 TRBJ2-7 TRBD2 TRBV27 CASTRWGGEQYF TGTGCCAGCACCCGGTGGGGGGGAGAGCAGTACTTC
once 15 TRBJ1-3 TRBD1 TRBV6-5 CASSLQGTPGNTIYF TGTGCCAGCAGTTTACAGGGGACACCCGGAAACACCATATATTTT
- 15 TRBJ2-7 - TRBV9 CASSVSFSDSYEQYF TGTGCCAGCAGCGTATCTTTTAGCGACTCCTACGAGCAGTACTTC
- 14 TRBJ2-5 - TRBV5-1 CASSLGSPQETQYF TGCGCCAGCAGCTTGGGCAGTCCCCAAGAGACCCAGTACTTC
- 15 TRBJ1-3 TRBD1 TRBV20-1 CSASEGTGSGNTIYF TGCAGTGCTAGTGAAGGGACAGGCTCTGGAAACACCATATATTTT
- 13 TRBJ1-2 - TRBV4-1 CASSQAEGYGYTF TGCGCCAGCAGCCAAGCGGAGGGCTATGGCTACACCTTC
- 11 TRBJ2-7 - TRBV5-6 CASSLSVEQYF TGTGCCAGCAGCTTGTCTGTCGAGCAGTACTTC
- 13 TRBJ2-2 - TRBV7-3 CASSLGSTGELFF TGTGCCAGCAGCTTAGGGAGTACCGGGGAGCTGTTTTTT
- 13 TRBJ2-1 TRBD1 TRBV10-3 CAIQDRGDNEQFF TGTGCCATCCAGGACAGGGGGGACAATGAGCAGTTCTTC